The rows below give T cell receptor beta chains drawn from one sample of a study of T cells in Graves' hyperthyroidism and ophthalmopathy. MiXCR, run by TCRdb on the multiplex PCR reads, gives a single entry per CDR3 protein. The sample shows about 400,000 distinct CDR3 sequences, about 15% of them seen only once. The sample consisted of blood. The source of these receptors is a man younger than 35 with Graves' ophthalmopathy. The CDR3 runs from the conserved cysteine through the conserved F or W. The D gene is left open where the match is weak.

V: TRBV12-3/TRBV12-4; J: TRBJ2-5; D: TRBD2; length: 15; CDR3: CASSYQRGAEETQYF
V: TRBV3-1; J: TRBJ1-5; D: TRBD1; length: 16; CDR3: CASSQGGQGSNQPQHF
V: TRBV20-1; J: TRBJ1-2; D: .; length: 13; CDR3: CSAREPGRYGYTF
V: TRBV29-1; J: TRBJ2-5; D: TRBD2; length: 14; CDR3: CSVVRAGGRETQYF
V: TRBV19; J: TRBJ2-3; D: .; length: 15; CDR3: CASSSTGTTADTQYF
V: TRBV16; J: TRBJ2-7; D: TRBD2; length: 16; CDR3: CASSPPGLAGVDEQYF
V: TRBV12-3/TRBV12-4; J: TRBJ2-1; D: TRBD2; length: 15; CDR3: CASSFWLAGDYEQFF
V: TRBV20-1; J: TRBJ2-3; D: TRBD1; length: 11; CDR3: CSASQGATQYF
V: TRBV4-1; J: TRBJ1-1; D: TRBD1; length: 12; CDR3: CASSQTGAEAFF
V: TRBV5-1; J: TRBJ2-7; D: .; length: 13; CDR3: CASSYPAGFEQYF
V: TRBV5-1; J: TRBJ2-1; D: TRBD2; length: 17; CDR3: CASSLLLAGGPSVEQFF
V: TRBV30; J: TRBJ1-4; D: .; length: 15; CDR3: CAWSAHSTSKEKLFF
V: TRBV7-9; J: TRBJ2-7; D: .; length: 14; CDR3: CASSTGLSSYEQYF
V: TRBV30; J: TRBJ2-3; D: .; length: 12; CDR3: CAWTINTDTQYF
V: TRBV7-3; J: TRBJ2-5; D: .; length: 14; CDR3: CASSPEGWWETQYF
V: TRBV5-4; J: TRBJ1-2; D: TRBD1; length: 14; CDR3: CASSNPGTVYGYTF
V: TRBV20-1; J: TRBJ1-5; D: TRBD1; length: 13; CDR3: CSAGEGGSQPQHF
V: TRBV18; J: TRBJ1-6; D: TRBD1; length: 14; CDR3: CASSPGQTNSPLHF
V: TRBV19; J: TRBJ1-1; D: .; length: 13; CDR3: CASSIYVGTEAFF
V: TRBV12-3/TRBV12-4; J: TRBJ2-5; D: .; length: 14; CDR3: CASSLWGIQETQYF
V: TRBV12-3/TRBV12-4; J: TRBJ2-1; D: .; length: 16; CDR3: CASSFHPLASDNEQFF
V: TRBV10-3; J: TRBJ1-6; D: TRBD1; length: 15; CDR3: CAISEGTGGNSPLHF
V: TRBV2; J: TRBJ1-1; D: .; length: 12; CDR3: CASSMGPMIAFF
V: TRBV7-2; J: TRBJ2-1; D: .; length: 12; CDR3: CASSPDYNEQFF
V: TRBV14; J: TRBJ1-3; D: .; length: 14; CDR3: CASSQVHPGNTIYF
V: TRBV12-3/TRBV12-4; J: TRBJ1-1; D: .; length: 13; CDR3: CASSLTLYTEAFF
V: TRBV11-2; J: TRBJ1-1; D: .; length: 15; CDR3: CASSLDGGGGTEAFF
V: TRBV6-1; J: TRBJ2-7; D: .; length: 13; CDR3: CASSDGRVYEQYF
V: TRBV7-9; J: TRBJ2-1; D: .; length: 11; CDR3: CASSQGSEQFF
V: TRBV4-1; J: TRBJ2-7; D: .; length: 16; CDR3: CASSPGSDITRYEQYF
V: TRBV6-1; J: TRBJ2-3; D: .; length: 13; CDR3: CASKATYTDTQYF
V: TRBV2; J: TRBJ2-1; D: .; length: 13; CDR3: CASSYGEGNEQFF
V: TRBV7-8; J: TRBJ1-2; D: TRBD1; length: 14; CDR3: CASSWDSPNYGYTF
V: TRBV12-3/TRBV12-4; J: TRBJ1-5; D: TRBD1; length: 14; CDR3: CASSYRQGWQPQHF
V: TRBV7-9; J: TRBJ2-2; D: .; length: 14; CDR3: CASSPPRNTGELFF
V: TRBV30; J: TRBJ2-7; D: .; length: 13; CDR3: CAWGTGGNYEQYF
V: TRBV7-9; J: TRBJ2-3; D: TRBD2; length: 15; CDR3: CASSKPSGRTDTQYF
V: TRBV4-1; J: TRBJ1-5; D: .; length: 14; CDR3: CASSPSGVGQPQHF
V: TRBV7-2; J: TRBJ1-1; D: .; length: 15; CDR3: CASSLAGVRSTEAFF
V: TRBV5-1; J: TRBJ2-3; D: .; length: 15; CDR3: CASSLAFGGTDTQYF
V: TRBV4-2; J: TRBJ2-1; D: .; length: 11; CDR3: CASSQRGEQFF
V: TRBV20-1; J: TRBJ2-5; D: TRBD2; length: 15; CDR3: CSAREMRGGLETQYF
V: TRBV7-2; J: TRBJ2-1; D: .; length: 13; CDR3: CASSFGIHNEQFF
V: TRBV6-9; J: TRBJ2-3; D: TRBD2; length: 17; CDR3: CASSYATGGFGSDTQYF
V: TRBV7-2; J: TRBJ2-7; D: .; length: 11; CDR3: CASSLVVEQYF
V: TRBV24-1; J: TRBJ1-5; D: .; length: 14; CDR3: CATSDSGSNQPQHF
V: TRBV12-3/TRBV12-4; J: TRBJ2-5; D: TRBD2; length: 14; CDR3: CASSLGEGQETQYF
V: TRBV7-9; J: TRBJ2-1; D: TRBD2; length: 16; CDR3: CASSPEAGGPYNEQFF
V: TRBV19; J: TRBJ2-2; D: .; length: 15; CDR3: CASSIIGGRAGELFF
V: TRBV12-3/TRBV12-4; J: TRBJ1-2; D: .; length: 16; CDR3: CASSFSGARANYGYTF
V: TRBV29-1; J: TRBJ2-1; D: TRBD2; length: 14; CDR3: CSVERAGGLYEQFF
V: TRBV28; J: TRBJ2-5; D: TRBD2; length: 18; CDR3: CASSLWTTSGEYQETQYF
V: TRBV27; J: TRBJ2-1; D: .; length: 16; CDR3: CASSRVQGGSYNEQFF
V: TRBV6-1; J: TRBJ1-2; D: .; length: 13; CDR3: CASSPGPGSGYTF
V: TRBV24-1; J: TRBJ2-5; D: .; length: 17; CDR3: CATSDTSTRTDQETQYF
V: TRBV13; J: TRBJ2-7; D: TRBD2; length: 14; CDR3: CASSYSGRAGEQYF
V: TRBV2; J: TRBJ1-5; D: TRBD1; length: 15; CDR3: CASSGGQGSFQPQHF